This T cell receptor (beta chain) was captured in a study of beta chain features in type 1 diabetes. Study details: The study examined some 110,000,000 sorted cells across all samples. General study findings and limits: Comparison showed that naive, central memory and Treg TCRB repertoires appeared more similar among patients than among healthy donors. TCRB CDR3s from Type 1 diabetes patients were moderately but significantly shorter in all four CD4+ subsets.

Deletions cut 3 bases from V and 0 bases from J, with 18 bases between. This CDR3 is built from 17 residues. Sequenced material consisted of expressed TCRB transcripts (all of the isolated RNA was reverse transcribed). TCRdb keeps only in-frame clones here, not all; method: immunoSEQ multiplex PCR. The repertoire consists of roughly 230,000 clones, with roughly a tenth occurring once and the leading ten covering more than 0.015%. Turning to this clone: Its cognate antigen is unknown.

Cells sorted by CD45RO/CCR7/CD25/CD127/CD95/CD27 comprised CD4+ naive, central memory, regulatory and stem cell-like memory cells. Populations isolated by sorting all had purity greater than 98%. The rearrangement links TRBV23-1 to TRBJ2-7; D ambiguous. TRBV23-1 is designated an ORF whose function remains uncertain. This TCR derives from a man aged 25-40 years with type 1 diabetes. Input material: naive CD4+ T cells from blood. The CDR3 sequence: CASSQPLQLIPSYEQYF. CDR3 bases: TGCGCCAGCAGTCAGCCGTTACAGTTGATTCCCTCCTACGAGCAGTACTTC.